This entry lists 9 T cell receptor beta chains sequenced from one sample in a study of blood T cell repertoires in COVID-19. Using immunoSEQ multiplex PCR, the repertoire was profiled, and TCRdb retains in-frame clones only, with some absent. This sample carries roughly 460,000 clones, about 90% of them seen once, and the ten largest clones take 0.7% to 1%. The sequenced material came from peripheral blood. Receptor source: a man aged 18 to 30 with COVID-19, enrolled during active disease.

V and J are TRBV19 and TRBJ2-2; TRBD1 matches 7 bases. The CDR3 length is 14 residues. With V trimmed by 5 bases and J by 12 bases, 12 bases remained unmatched. The germline CDR1 and CDR2 sequences are LNHDA and SQIVND (reference sequence). This CDR3 is CASSVGETGRQLFF. DNA of the CDR3: TGTGCCAGTAGTGTTGGCGAGACAGGGCGACAGCTGTTTTTT.

The chain couples TRBV4-1 to TRBJ1-2; 9 bases line up with TRBD1. V was pared by 4 bases and J by 2 bases, with 5 bases of the junction left unmatched. Looked up from germline, CDR1 is MGHRA and CDR2 is YSYEKL. The CDR3 is made up of 15 amino acids. For the CDR3, the DNA is TGCGCCAGCAGCCCGGGGACAGGGCAGAACTATGGCTACACCTTC. Its translation is CASSPGTGQNYGYTF.

Remarks on this clone: Distinct nucleotide sequences in the sample also encode this CDR3. The chain combines TRBV5-6 with TRBJ2-5; D is possibly TRBD1 (5 bases). With 1 base removed from V and 5 bases from J, the gap between germline ends came to 9 bases. The CDR3 extends over 13 amino acids. Germline loops: CDR1 SGHDT, CDR2 YYEEEE. DNA of the CDR3: TGTGCCAGCAGCTTGACAGGTTCGGAGACCCAGTACTTC. This translates into CASSLTGSETQYF.

The gene calls are TRBV11-2 and TRBJ2-5; TRBD2 matches at 11 bases. Germline values: CDR1 SGHAT, CDR2 FQNNGV. The CDR3 has 15 amino acids. V shed 6 bases and J 7 bases; nucleotides not matched to a gene: 10. The CDR3 sequence: CASSFEMLAGGTQYF. The CDR3 region has the DNA TGTGCCAGCAGTTTCGAAATGCTAGCGGGAGGGACCCAGTACTTC.

The rearrangement uses TRBV19 and TRBJ1-6; D is possibly TRBD1 (5 bases). The CDR3 is 15 amino acids. Looked up from germline, CDR1 is LNHDA and CDR2 is SQIVND (reference sequence). V lost 7 bases and J lost 7, with 17 bases in between. CDR3 amino acids: CASIGADRRNSPLHF. The DNA of the CDR3 is TGTGCCAGTATAGGCGCCGACAGAAGAAATTCACCCCTCCACTTT.

There are a few counts of this clone. This rearrangement joins TRBV24-1 to TRBJ2-7; 9 bases align to TRBD1. The V gene end was trimmed by 3 bases and the J gene end by 2 bases; junction bases not matched to a gene: 10. This CDR3 contains 17 residues. Per the germline V gene, CDR1 is KGHDR and CDR2 is SFDVKD. The CDR3 region has the DNA TGTGCCACCAGTGATCTCTTACCCGGGACAGGGACCTACGAGCAGTACTTC. It is translated as CATSDLLPGTGTYEQYF.

V and J are TRBV11-2 and TRBJ2-7; 8 nucleotides align to TRBD1. V gave up 3 bases and J gave up 2 bases; unmatched junction bases: 12. Looked up from germline, CDR1 is SGHAT and CDR2 is FQNNGV. This CDR3 contains 17 residues. The CDR3 sequence is CASSFIRIRQGPYEQYF. CDR3 in DNA: TGTGCCAGCAGCTTCATTAGGATTAGACAGGGGCCCTACGAGCAGTACTTC. The variable domain in full, with the rest retrieved from reference TRBV11-2 and TRBJ2-7, is EAGVAQSPRYKIIEKRQSVAFWCNPISGHATLYWYQQILGQGPKLLIQFQNNGVVDDSQLPKDRFSAERLKGVDSTLKIQPAKLEDSAVYLCASSFIRIRQGPYEQYFGPGTRLTVT.

V gene TRBV7-9 combines with J gene TRBJ1-2, with D unclear. The CDR3 extends over 11 amino acids. The germline V gene encodes CDR1 SEHNR and CDR2 FQNEAQ (reference sequence). Trimming stripped 3 bases from V and 4 bases from J, with 3 bases between. The CDR3 nucleotides read TGTGCCAGCAGCTTTATCTATGGCTACACCTTC. It yields the protein CASSFIYGYTF. The variable domain in full, completed from reference TRBV7-9 and TRBJ1-2, reads DTGVSQNPRHKITKRGQNVTFRCDPISEHNRLYWYRQTLGQGPEFLTYFQNEAQLEKSRLLSDRFSAERPKGSFSTLEIQRTEQGDSAMYLCASSFIYGYTFGSGTRLTVV.

This chain connects TRBV3-1 (or the pseudogene TRBV3-2) to TRBJ2-5; D is ambiguous. The V end lost 0 bases, the J end lost 4 bases, and 15 bases lay between the germline ends. In germline, CDR1 is LGHDT, CDR2 YNNKEL (reference sequence). This CDR3 spans 16 amino acids. The CDR3 loop reads CASSQDEEPVGETQYF. In DNA, the CDR3 is TGTGCCAGCAGCCAAGATGAGGAGCCCGTTGGAGAGACCCAGTACTTC.